This TCR beta chain was sequenced for a study of beta chain features in type 1 diabetes. Overall study findings and caveats: Overrepresentation of cells with high TCR expression could result from cDNA sequencing. Compared with healthy donors, patients appeared to share more similar naive, central memory and regulatory TCRB repertoires.

Every isolated RNA sample was fully reverse transcribed, so sequencing captured expressed TCRB transcripts. Sequencing was performed with immunoSEQ multiplex PCR; in TCRdb, only in-frame clones are kept and a portion is missing. The sample has some 900,000 clones, under 20% seen once; the top ten hold roughly 0.025%. Sorting with CD45RO/CCR7/CD25/CD127/CD95/CD27 yielded naive, central memory, regulatory and stem-like memory CD4+ cells. Concerning this clone itself: As yet, its antigen is unknown.

The CDR3 totals 18 residues. Germline V CDR1 and CDR2: SGHVS, FNYEAQ. The trim removed 5 bases at V and 4 bases at J, leaving 11 bases unmatched. Sequenced: naive CD4+ T cells from blood. The gene calls are TRBV7-6 and TRBJ2-1; 13 bases fit TRBD2. The TCR comes from a woman between 18 and 29 years old in good health. CDR3 in amino acids: CASSPNPLLAGGYNEQFF. CDR3 in DNA: TGTGCCAGCAGCCCGAACCCCCTACTAGCGGGAGGGTACAATGAGCAGTTCTTC.